This T cell receptor (beta chain) was captured by sequencing in a study of identical twins. General study results and limits: The same donors were not followed; conclusions instead depended on cross-sectional statistical analysis.

Trimming removed 1 base from V and 0 bases from J, with 11 bases in between. CDR1 DFQATT and CDR2 SNEGSKA come from the germline V gene (reference sequence). The CDR3 extends over 15 amino acids. This clonotype appeared many times. The antigen is unknown. TCRdb re-called the 5' RACE reads with MiXCR, one entry per CDR3 protein. The top ten clones hold roughly 2% of a sample with about 690,000 distinct CDR3 sequences, around 6% of them seen once. The V call is TRBV20-1, the J call TRBJ2-3; weak D call: TRBD1 (5 bases). Sequencing was carried out using naive T cells sorted from blood. The receptor's source is a man in his late teens or twenties in good health. CDR3 in amino acids: CSARGSKGSTDTQYF. CDR3 sequence (DNA): TGCAGTGCTAGAGGGAGCAAGGGGAGCACAGATACGCAGTATTTT.